This T cell receptor (beta chain) stems from a study of blood T cell repertoires in COVID-19. Study-wide context: Italy, Spain and the United States were the sources of the convalescent and acute COVID-19 samples. PBMCs, B-cell-depleted T cells, or T cells were the source of the cDNA or gDNA that made up the material.

V trimming: 2 bases; J trimming: 5 bases; junction bases outside the gene matches: 5. Germline CDR1 MNHEY, CDR2 SVGAGI. The CDR3 contains 16 residues. Recruited during active infection, patients (from Seattle) were subsequently followed longitudinally. In the source study's methods: Quantification of nucleated cells was approximated via reference gene primer amplification. Sequencing was performed with immunoSEQ multiplex PCR; in TCRdb, only in-frame clones are kept and a portion is missing. The V and J calls and clone size were taken over from that table, and D and trimming were inferred from the DNA. The data show fewer than 350,000 clones, with 90% seen just once and under 7% held by the top ten.

The V gene is TRBV6-5, the J gene TRBJ2-2, with 10 bases that match TRBD2. This sequence originates from a woman under 40 with COVID-19, enrolled during active disease. Material for sequencing was peripheral blood. CDR3 nucleotide sequence: TGTGCCAGCAGTTACGGACTAGCGGCAAGGACCGGGGAGCTGTTTTTT. Encoded protein: CASSYGLAARTGELFF.